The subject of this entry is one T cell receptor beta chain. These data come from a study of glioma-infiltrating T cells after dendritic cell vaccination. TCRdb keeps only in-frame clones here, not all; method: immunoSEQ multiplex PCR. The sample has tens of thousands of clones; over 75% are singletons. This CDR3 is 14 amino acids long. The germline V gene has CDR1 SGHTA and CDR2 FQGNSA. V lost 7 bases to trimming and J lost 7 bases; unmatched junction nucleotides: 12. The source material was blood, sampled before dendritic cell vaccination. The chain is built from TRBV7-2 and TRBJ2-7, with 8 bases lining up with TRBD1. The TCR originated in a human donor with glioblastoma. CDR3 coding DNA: TGTGCCAGCACCCCGGACAGGGATATAGTGGAGCAGTACTTC. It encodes CASTPDRDIVEQYF.